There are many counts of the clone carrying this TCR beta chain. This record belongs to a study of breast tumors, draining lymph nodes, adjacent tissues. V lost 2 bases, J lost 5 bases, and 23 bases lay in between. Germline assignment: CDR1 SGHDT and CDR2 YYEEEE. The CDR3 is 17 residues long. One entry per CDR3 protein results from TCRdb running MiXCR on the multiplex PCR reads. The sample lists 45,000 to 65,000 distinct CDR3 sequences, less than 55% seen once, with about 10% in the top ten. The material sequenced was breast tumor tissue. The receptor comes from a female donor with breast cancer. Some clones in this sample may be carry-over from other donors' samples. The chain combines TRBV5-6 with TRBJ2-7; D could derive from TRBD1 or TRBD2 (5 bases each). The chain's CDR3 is CASSLRAGTLWSHEQYF. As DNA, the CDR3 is TGTGCCAGCAGCTTACGAGCCGGGACGCTCTGGTCCCACGAGCAGTACTTC.